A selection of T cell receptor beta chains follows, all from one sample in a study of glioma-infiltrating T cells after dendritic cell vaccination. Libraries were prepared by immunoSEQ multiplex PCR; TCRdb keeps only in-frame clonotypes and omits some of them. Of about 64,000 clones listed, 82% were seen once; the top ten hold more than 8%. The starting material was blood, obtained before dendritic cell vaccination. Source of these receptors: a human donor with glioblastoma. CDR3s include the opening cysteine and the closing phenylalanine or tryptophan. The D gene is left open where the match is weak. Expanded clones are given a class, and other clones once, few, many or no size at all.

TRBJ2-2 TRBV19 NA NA TGTGCCAGTAGTATGGCAGGGTTAGTGCTGTTTTTT CASSMAGLVLFF
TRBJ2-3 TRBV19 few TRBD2 TGTGCCAGTAGTATCCCACTAGCGGCTAGCACAGATACGCAGTATTTT CASSIPLAASTDTQYF
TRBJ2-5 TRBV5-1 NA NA TGCGCCAGCAGCTCCGGAGAGACCCAGTACTTC CASSSGETQYF
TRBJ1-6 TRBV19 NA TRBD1 TGTGCCAGTAGCCCGTTGGACAGGGGCAATTCACCCCTCCACTTT CASSPLDRGNSPLHF
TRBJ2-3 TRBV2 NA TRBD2 TGTGCCAGCAGGATACTAGCGGTCGACTCCCACGATACGCAGTATTTT CASRILAVDSHDTQYF
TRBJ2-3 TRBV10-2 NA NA TGCGCCAGCAGTGGACCGCTCCCAGGAGATACGCAGTATTTT CASSGPLPGDTQYF
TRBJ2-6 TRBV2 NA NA TGTGCCAGCACTCTTGGGCGGGCGCTTGGTGGGGCCAACGTCCTGACTTTC CASTLGRALGGANVLTF
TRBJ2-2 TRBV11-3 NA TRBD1 TGTGCCAGCAGCACCGGGACAGACCCAAACACCGGGGAGCTGTTTTTT CASSTGTDPNTGELFF
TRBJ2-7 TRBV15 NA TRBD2 TGTGCCACCAGCAGTCCCGGACTAGCGGTATCGTATGCCGAGCAGTACTTC CATSSPGLAVSYAEQYF
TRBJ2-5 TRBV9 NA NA TGTGCCAGCAGTCACTCCCAGGGTAAAGAGACCCAGTACTTC CASSHSQGKETQYF
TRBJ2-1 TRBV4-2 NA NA TGTGCCAGCAGCCTTACTAGGGGGTCTAGTGAGCAGTTCTTC CASSLTRGSSEQFF
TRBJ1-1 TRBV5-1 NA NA TGCGCCAGCAGCTTGGAAGGGGTCGTGAACACTGAAGCTTTCTTT CASSLEGVVNTEAFF
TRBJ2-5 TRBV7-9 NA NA TGTGCCAGCAGCTTAGGAGGTCCAGAGACCCAGTACTTC CASSLGGPETQYF
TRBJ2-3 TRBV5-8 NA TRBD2 TGTGCCAGCAGCTATGGCGGGGGGGCCTCTACGCAGTATTTT CASSYGGGASTQYF
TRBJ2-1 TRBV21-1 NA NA TGTGCCAGCAGCGCACCGGGACTAGCGGGGGGGGATGAGCAGTTCTTC CASSAPGLAGGDEQFF
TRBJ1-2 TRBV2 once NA TGTGCCAGCAGGCAGGGATTATCTAACTATGGCTACACCTTC CASRQGLSNYGYTF
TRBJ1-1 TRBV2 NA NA TGTGCCAGCAGGCTTCTTGGAGTAGGTGAAGCTTTCTTT CASRLLGVGEAFF
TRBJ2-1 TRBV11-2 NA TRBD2 TGTGCCAGCAGCCCCAGCGGGGGAAATGAGCAGTTCTTC CASSPSGGNEQFF
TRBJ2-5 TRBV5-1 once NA TGCGCCAGCAGCTTGGGAGGGACAACACAAGAGACCCAGTACTTC CASSLGGTTQETQYF
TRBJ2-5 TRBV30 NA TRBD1 TGTGCCTGGAGTCGTGGGCTAGGGACAGAGGGGACCCAGTACTTC CAWSRGLGTEGTQYF
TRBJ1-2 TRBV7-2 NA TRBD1 TGTGCCAGCACCCAGACAGCTGGACAGGGGGCCTACTATGGCTACACCTTC CASTQTAGQGAYYGYTF
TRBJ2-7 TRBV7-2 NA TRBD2 TGTGCCAGCAGCTTAGTTAGCGGGGCCCACGAGCAGTACTTC CASSLVSGAHEQYF
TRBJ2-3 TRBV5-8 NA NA TGTGCCAGCAGCTTGGGAACAGGGATAGCAGATACGCAGTATTTT CASSLGTGIADTQYF
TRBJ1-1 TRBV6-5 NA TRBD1 TGTGCCAGCAGTTACCCCGGACAGGGCACTGAAGCTTTCTTT CASSYPGQGTEAFF
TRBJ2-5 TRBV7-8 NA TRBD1 TGTGCCAGCAGCCTCGGGACAGGACTTGAGACCCAGTACTTC CASSLGTGLETQYF
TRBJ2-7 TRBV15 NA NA TGTGCCACCAGCAGAGCCCTGTCGTCCAGTTCCTACGAGCAGTACTTC CATSRALSSSSYEQYF
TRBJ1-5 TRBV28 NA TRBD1 TGTGCCAGCAGTTTACCTCCTCTGGGGCAGGGGGCAGATCAGCCCCAGCATTTT CASSLPPLGQGADQPQHF
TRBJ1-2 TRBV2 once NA TGTGCCAGCAGTGAACCTCGGGGTAACTATGGCTACACCTTC CASSEPRGNYGYTF
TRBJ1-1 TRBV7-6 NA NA TGTGCCAGCAGCTTCCGGGGTGGGACTGAAGCTTTCTTT CASSFRGGTEAFF
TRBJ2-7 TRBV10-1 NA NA TGCGCCAGCAGCCCCTTTGGGGGGGCCTTCTCCTACGAGCAGTACTTC CASSPFGGAFSYEQYF
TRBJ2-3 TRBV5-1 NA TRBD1 TGCGCCAGCAGCCCACTTCTGGACAGGGGGCTCACAGATACGCAGTATTTT CASSPLLDRGLTDTQYF
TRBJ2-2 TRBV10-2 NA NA TGCGCCAGCAGTGATCTAGCAGCCGGGGAGCTGTTTTTT CASSDLAAGELFF
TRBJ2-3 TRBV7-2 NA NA TGTGCCAGCAGCTTGGGGGGGCGGGTCACAGATACGCAGTATTTT CASSLGGRVTDTQYF
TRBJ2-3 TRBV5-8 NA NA TGTGCCAGCAGCTTGGGCAGGGCAGCCACAGATACGCAGTATTTT CASSLGRAATDTQYF
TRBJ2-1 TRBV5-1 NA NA TGCGCCAGCAGCTTCAGGGTAGGAGAGCAGTTCTTC CASSFRVGEQFF
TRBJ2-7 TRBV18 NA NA TGTGCCAGCTCACTAGCAGGGTTCGGCGACGAGCAGTACTTC CASSLAGFGDEQYF
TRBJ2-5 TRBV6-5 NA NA TGTGCCAGCAGTTACGCGGAGACCCAGTACTTC CASSYAETQYF
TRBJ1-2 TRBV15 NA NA TGTGCCACCAGCAGAGGGAGGGCAGGTTCCAACTATGGCTACACCTTC CATSRGRAGSNYGYTF
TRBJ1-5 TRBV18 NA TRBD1 TGTGCCAGCTCACCACAACGAATCAAGGGGGCCAATCAGCCCCAGCATTTT CASSPQRIKGANQPQHF
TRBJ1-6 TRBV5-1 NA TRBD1 TGCGCCAGCAGCTTAGGGCCTAATAACAGGGGTCGATCACCCCTCCACTTT CASSLGPNNRGRSPLHF
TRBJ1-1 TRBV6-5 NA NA TGTGCCAGCAGTTACAAGGGGGTGAACACTGAAGCTTTCTTT CASSYKGVNTEAFF
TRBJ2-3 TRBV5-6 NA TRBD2 TGTGCCAGCAGCTTGGGTAGCGGGGGGGCCTCAGATACGCAGTATTTT CASSLGSGGASDTQYF
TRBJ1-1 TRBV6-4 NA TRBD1 TGTGCCAGCAGTGCAGACAGGGGGAGGACTGAAGCTTTCTTT CASSADRGRTEAFF
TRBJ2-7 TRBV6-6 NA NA TGTGCCAGCAGTGACCGGGTGCCAGGGACCTACGAGCAGTACTTC CASSDRVPGTYEQYF
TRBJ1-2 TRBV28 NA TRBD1 TGTGCCAGCAGTTCCCCAGCGGGGACAGGGGACTATGGCTACACCTTC CASSSPAGTGDYGYTF
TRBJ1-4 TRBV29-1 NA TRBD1 TGCAGCGCTGCGGGACAGGTCGCTGAAAAACTGTTTTTT CSAAGQVAEKLFF
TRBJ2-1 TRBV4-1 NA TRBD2 TGCGCCAGCAGCCAAGAAGGCCACCTTGGAGCGGGGGGGCGGGATGAGCAGTTCTTC CASSQEGHLGAGGRDEQFF
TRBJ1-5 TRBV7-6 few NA TGTGCCAGCATAGGGGTGAATGTTCAGCCCCAGCATTTT CASIGVNVQPQHF
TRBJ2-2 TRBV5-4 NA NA TGTGCCAGCAGCTTGGGTGCTACCAACACCGGGGAGCTGTTTTTT CASSLGATNTGELFF
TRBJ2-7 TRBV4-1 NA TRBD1 TGCGCCAGCAGCGCCCCGCCGGGACAGATCTCCTACGAGCAGTACTTC CASSAPPGQISYEQYF
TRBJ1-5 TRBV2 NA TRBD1 TGTGCCAGCAGGAGGGACAGGGAGAATCAGCCCCAGCATTTT CASRRDRENQPQHF
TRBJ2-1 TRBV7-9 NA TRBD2 TGTGCCAGCAGCTTAGCCCGACCGGCGGGGGACAATGAGCAGTTCTTC CASSLARPAGDNEQFF
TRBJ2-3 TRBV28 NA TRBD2 TGTGCCAGCTACCACAGCGGGGGGGCCGATACGCAGTATTTT CASYHSGGADTQYF
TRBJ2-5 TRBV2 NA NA TGTGCCAGCAGTCTTGCCTGGGGCGGCCAAGAGACCCAGTACTTC CASSLAWGGQETQYF
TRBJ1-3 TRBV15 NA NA TGTGCCACCAGCACATACGCCTTTCAAGGGGCTGGAAACACCATATATTTT CATSTYAFQGAGNTIYF